This T cell receptor (beta chain) was sequenced during a study of sequential checkpoint blockade in melanoma. The treatment denotes: randomized to nivolumab then ipilimumab (arm A) or the reverse (arm B). None of the patients previously received DNA-damaging chemotherapy. Sorted cells were live CD3+CD8+, lacking CD19 and CD56, from PBMCs. Germline lookup yields CDR1 LNHDA and CDR2 SQIVND (reference sequence). J was trimmed by 1 base and V by 3 bases; bases with no gene match: 2. The CDR3 has 15 amino acids. Some clones are missing from TCRdb's copy, which holds only in-frame ones; the method was immunoSEQ multiplex PCR. Among fewer than 40,000 clones, 88% were seen once, and the ten largest hold roughly an eighth.

The clonotype was recovered from a human donor with melanoma. The sequenced sample was CD8+ T cells sorted from blood (inferred from file names), obtained from a patient given nivolumab and ipilimumab in sequence. The V gene is TRBV19, the J gene TRBJ2-1; 8 bases align to TRBD2. The DNA for the CDR3 is TGTGCCAGTAGTATTGGCGGGAGGTCCTACAATGAGCAGTTCTTC. Encoded protein: CASSIGGRSYNEQFF.